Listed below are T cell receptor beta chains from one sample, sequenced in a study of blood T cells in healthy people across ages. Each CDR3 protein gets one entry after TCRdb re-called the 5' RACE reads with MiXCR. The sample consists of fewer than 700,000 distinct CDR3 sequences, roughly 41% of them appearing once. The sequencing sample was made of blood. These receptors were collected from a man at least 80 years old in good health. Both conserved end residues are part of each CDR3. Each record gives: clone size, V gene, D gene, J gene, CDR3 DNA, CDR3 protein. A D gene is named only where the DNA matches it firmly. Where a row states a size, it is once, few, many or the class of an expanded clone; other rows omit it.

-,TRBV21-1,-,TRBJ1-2,TGTGCCAGCAGCAAATTAGCAGGGTTCAACTATGGCTACACCTTC,CASSKLAGFNYGYTF
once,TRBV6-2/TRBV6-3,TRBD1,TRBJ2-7,TGTGCCAGCAGGGGGACAGGGGAGACCTACGAGCAGTACTTC,CASRGTGETYEQYF
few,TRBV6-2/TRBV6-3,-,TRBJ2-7,TGTGCCAGCAGTTACTCGACAGGTCTCTCCTACGAGCAGTACTTC,CASSYSTGLSYEQYF
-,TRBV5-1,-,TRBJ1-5,TGCGCCAGCAGTAACTCCTTCCATCAGCCCCAGCATTTT,CASSNSFHQPQHF
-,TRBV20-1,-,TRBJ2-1,TGCAGTGCTAGAGGGGGAAGACAGCCATCTTACAATGAGCAGTTCTTC,CSARGGRQPSYNEQFF
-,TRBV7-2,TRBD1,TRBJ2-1,TGTGCCAGCAGCGAGAAGGGGGCCACACGGAATGAGCAGTTCTTC,CASSEKGATRNEQFF
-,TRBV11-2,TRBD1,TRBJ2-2,TGTGCCAGCACCCGGACAGGCGCGAACACCGGGGAGCTGTTTTTT,CASTRTGANTGELFF
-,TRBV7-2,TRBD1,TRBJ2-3,TGTGCCAGCAGCTCACAGGGGAGTTACACAGATACGCAGTATTTT,CASSSQGSYTDTQYF
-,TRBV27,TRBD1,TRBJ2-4,TGTGCCAGCAGGAGGGACAGGGGTGCCGCCAAAAACATTCAGTACTTC,CASRRDRGAAKNIQYF
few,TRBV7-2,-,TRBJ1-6,TGTGCCAGCAGCTTAAGGGATGGTGGGCTAAGCTCCTATAATTCACCCCTCCACTTT,CASSLRDGGLSSYNSPLHF
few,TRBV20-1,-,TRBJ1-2,TGCAGTGCTCAACAGGGCGGCTATGGCTACACCTTC,CSAQQGGYGYTF
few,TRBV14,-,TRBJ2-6,TGTGCCAGCAGCCAAGATCTGCTCGCAGCTGGGGCCAACGTCCTGACTTTC,CASSQDLLAAGANVLTF
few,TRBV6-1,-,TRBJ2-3,TGTGCCAGCAGTGATACCGACAGCACAGATACGCAGTATTTT,CASSDTDSTDTQYF
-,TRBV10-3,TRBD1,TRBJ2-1,TGTGCCATCAGGGGGACAGGAGAGCAGTTCTTC,CAIRGTGEQFF
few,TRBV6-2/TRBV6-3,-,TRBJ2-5,TGTGCCAGCAGTTATGGTTTATTCCGGGGCCAAGAGACCCAGTACTTC,CASSYGLFRGQETQYF
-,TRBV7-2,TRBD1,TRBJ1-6,TGTGCCAGCAGCCTCGGGACAGGGACTAATTCACCCCTCCACTTT,CASSLGTGTNSPLHF
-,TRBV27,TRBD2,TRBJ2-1,TGTGCCAGCAGTTTATCAGCGGGGGCTTCCTACAATGAGCAGTTCTTC,CASSLSAGASYNEQFF
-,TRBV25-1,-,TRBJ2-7,TGTGCCAGCAGTGAAGCTGGGACCTACGAGCAGTACTTC,CASSEAGTYEQYF
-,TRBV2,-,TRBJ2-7,TGTGCCAGCAGTGAAGGGGGCACCTTCTACGAGCAGTACTTC,CASSEGGTFYEQYF
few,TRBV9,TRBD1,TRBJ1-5,TGTGCCAGCAGCGCGTCAGGGGGCGGTCAGCCCCAGCATTTT,CASSASGGGQPQHF
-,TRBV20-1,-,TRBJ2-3,TGCAGTGCTAGAGAAAGGTTAGGAAACACAGATACGCAGTATTTT,CSARERLGNTDTQYF
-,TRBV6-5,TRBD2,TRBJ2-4,TGTGCCAGCAGTTACCGGTCTAGCGGGGGGGCTCTCCACAATGAGCAGTACTTC,CASSYRSSGGALHNEQYF
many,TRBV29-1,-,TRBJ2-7,TGCAGCGTTGCCAAGGACGGCTCGGAGCAGTACTTC,CSVAKDGSEQYF
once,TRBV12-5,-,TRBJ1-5,TGTGCTAGTGGTTTGTCCACCGGGGGGGGCGCGGGCAATCAGCCCCAGCATTTT,CASGLSTGGGAGNQPQHF